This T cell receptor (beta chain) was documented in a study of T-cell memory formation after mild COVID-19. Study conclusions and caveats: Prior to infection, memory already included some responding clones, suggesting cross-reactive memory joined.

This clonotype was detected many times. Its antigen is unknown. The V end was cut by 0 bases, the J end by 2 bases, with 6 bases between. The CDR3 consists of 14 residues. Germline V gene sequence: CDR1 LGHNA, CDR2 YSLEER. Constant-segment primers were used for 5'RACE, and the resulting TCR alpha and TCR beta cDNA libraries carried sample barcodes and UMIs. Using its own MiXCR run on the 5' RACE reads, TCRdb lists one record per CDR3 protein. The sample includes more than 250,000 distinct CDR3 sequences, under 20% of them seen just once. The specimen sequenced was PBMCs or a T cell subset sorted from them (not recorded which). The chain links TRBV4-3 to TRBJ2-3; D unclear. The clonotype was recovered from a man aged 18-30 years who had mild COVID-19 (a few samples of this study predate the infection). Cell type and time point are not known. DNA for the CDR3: TGCGCCAGCAGCCAAGAACCGTTCACAGATACGCAGTATTTT. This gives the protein CASSQEPFTDTQYF.